The subject of this entry is one TCR beta chain. Its target is not known. The data were taken from a study of liver allograft versus peripheral blood T cells. Overall study context: Peripheral blood of the recipients supplied T cell receptor repertoires that were compared with those in transplanted livers. Study findings and constraints: Repertoires of T cell receptors in liver allografts reportedly differed from peripheral blood repertoires.

TCRdb recomputed calls from the reads with MiXCR, one row per CDR3 protein. Of about 14,000 distinct CDR3 sequences in the sample, roughly 20% were seen once. The receptor was isolated from a human patient who had a liver transplant. These T cells may partly come from the graft donor.

The CDR3 bases are TGCAGTGCTACGGGACAGGGGGGGACCGGGGAGCTGTTTTTT. Protein: CSATGQGGTGELFF. The rearrangement joins TRBV20-1 to TRBJ2-2, with 11 bases aligning to TRBD1. The CDR3 totals 14 residues. Germline assignment: CDR1 DFQATT and CDR2 SNEGSKA (reference sequence). With 4 bases clipped from V and 5 bases from J, the junction kept 3 bases outside the gene matches.